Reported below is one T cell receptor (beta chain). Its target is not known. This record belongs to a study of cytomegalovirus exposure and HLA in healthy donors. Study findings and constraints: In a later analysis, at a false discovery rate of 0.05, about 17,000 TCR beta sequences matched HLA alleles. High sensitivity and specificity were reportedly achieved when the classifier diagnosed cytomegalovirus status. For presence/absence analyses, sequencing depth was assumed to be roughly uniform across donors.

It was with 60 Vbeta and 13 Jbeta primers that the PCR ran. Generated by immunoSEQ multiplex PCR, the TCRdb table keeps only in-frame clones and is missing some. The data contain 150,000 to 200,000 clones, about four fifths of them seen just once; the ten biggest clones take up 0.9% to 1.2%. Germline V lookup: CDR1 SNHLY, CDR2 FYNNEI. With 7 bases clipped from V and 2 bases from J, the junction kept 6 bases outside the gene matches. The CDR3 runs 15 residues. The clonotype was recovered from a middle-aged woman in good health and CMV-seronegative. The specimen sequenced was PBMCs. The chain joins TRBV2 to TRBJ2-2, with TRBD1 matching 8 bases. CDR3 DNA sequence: TGTGCCAGCAAACCGGGACAGGCCAACACCGGGGAGCTGTTTTTT. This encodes CASKPGQANTGELFF.